This T cell receptor (beta chain) was profiled in a study of cytomegalovirus exposure and HLA in healthy donors. Notes on this clone: Its antigen is not identified.

Study-wide points: Three CMV-associated chains proved CMV antigen-specific in vitro.

The PCR had 60 Vbeta and 13 Jbeta primers. The protocol was immunoSEQ multiplex PCR, while the TCRdb copy is restricted to in-frame clones and leaves out a portion. The sample includes 180,000 or so clones, 70% to 85% of them seen just once. The sequencing input was PBMCs. The TCR originated in a boy between 2 and 10 years old in good health and CMV-seronegative.

DNA of the CDR3: TGTGCCAGCAGTGCGACTAGCGGGGGCCTGGGGACCCAGTACTTC. It encodes CASSATSGGLGTQYF. V and J are TRBV6-1 and TRBJ2-5, with 12 bases lining up with TRBD2. The V and J ends lost 4 bases and 7 bases, in that order; junction bases with no gene match: 7. Germline-derived CDR1 and CDR2 are MNHNS and SASEGT. The CDR3 length is 15 residues.